This passage covers 27 T cell receptor beta chains from one sample sequenced in a study of cytomegalovirus exposure and HLA in healthy donors. PCR primers comprised 60 Vbeta and 13 Jbeta primers. Sequencing used immunoSEQ multiplex PCR; TCRdb keeps in-frame clones, though not all of them. Counted here are approximately 170,000 clones, under 80% occurring once; the ten biggest clones make up approximately 5%. The specimen was PBMCs. The source of these receptors is a man in his thirties or forties in good health and CMV-seropositive.

The chain uses TRBV11-2 and TRBJ2-7, with D possibly being TRBD1 (6 bases). The CDR3 sequence is 14 residues long. V was trimmed by 2 bases and J by 4 bases, leaving 12 bases between them. Looked up from germline, CDR1 is SGHAT and CDR2 is FQNNGV. CDR3 in DNA: TGTGCCAGCAGCTTAACTTCAGGGGCATACGAGCAGTACTTC. This encodes CASSLTSGAYEQYF.

The gene calls are TRBV7-9 and TRBJ2-1; D remains ambiguous. The CDR3 is 14 amino acids. Trimming took 8 bases from V and 1 from J, leaving 12 bases between them. Germline CDR1 reads SEHNR; CDR2 reads FQNEAQ (reference sequence). The CDR3 nucleotides are TGTGCCAGCTCGTGGGCCGGATCCTACAATGAGCAGTTCTTC. Translation gives CASSWAGSYNEQFF.

This rearrangement joins TRBV5-1 to TRBJ1-2; 7 nucleotides line up with TRBD1. Germline loops: CDR1 SGHRS, CDR2 YFSETQ. Germline trimming cut 3 bases from V and 7 bases from J; bases unmatched to any gene: 6. The CDR3 is 13 amino acids. The CDR3, as DNA: TGCGCCAGCAGCTCAACAGGGGCTGGTGGCTACACCTTC. Translating it yields CASSSTGAGGYTF.

On this clone: Other DNA sequences in this specimen translate into the identical CDR3. The CDR3 spells CASSRDRINTEAFF. The CDR3 DNA reads TGTGCCAGCAGTCGTGACAGGATAAACACTGAAGCTTTCTTT. The chain carries TRBV28 and TRBJ1-1; weak D call: TRBD1 (6 bases). Per germline, CDR1 MDHEN and CDR2 SYDVKM. The CDR3 runs 14 residues. Trimming took 5 bases from V and 2 from J, leaving 12 bases between them.

A few counts support this clone. CDR3 nucleotide sequence: TGTGCCAGCAGTTACCGGGGAGGGAACTACGAGCAGTACTTC. Translating gives CASSYRGGNYEQYF. This chain joins TRBV6-5 and TRBJ2-7; 7 nucleotides align to TRBD2. The germline V gene has CDR1 MNHEY and CDR2 SVGAGI. The CDR3 covers 14 residues. V shed 2 bases and J 3 bases; nucleotides not matched to a gene: 4.

J is TRBJ1-1 and V is TRBV5-1; D remains ambiguous. CDR3 size: 14 residues. V lost 6 bases and J lost 2, with 14 bases in between. CDR1 is SGHRS and CDR2 is YFSETQ in the germline V gene. CDR3 protein: CASTPLFPNTEAFF. The CDR3 nucleotides are TGCGCCAGCACCCCCCTGTTCCCTAACACTGAAGCTTTCTTT.

V is TRBV29-1 and J is TRBJ2-5; D uncertain. The CDR3 extends over 12 amino acids. V was clipped by 2 bases and J by 5 bases, with 9 bases between them. CDR1 and CDR2 (germline): SQVTM, ANQGSEA. This chain's CDR3 is CSVEQVRETQYF. CDR3 coding DNA: TGCAGCGTTGAACAGGTCCGCGAGACCCAGTACTTC.

This clone was observed a few times. The chain recombines TRBV5-4 with TRBJ2-2; TRBD1 matches at 9 bases. Per the germline V gene, CDR1 is SGHNT and CDR2 is YYREEE (reference sequence). With 0 bases clipped from V and 1 base from J, the junction kept 1 base outside the gene matches. The length of the CDR3 is 16 residues. The CDR3 loop is CASSLAGQGNTGELFF. The CDR3 nucleotides read TGTGCCAGCAGCTTGGCGGGACAGGGGAACACCGGGGAGCTGTTTTTT.

The chain employs TRBV5-4 and TRBJ2-7, with D possibly TRBD2 on 5 matching bases. CDR3 size: 13 residues. The V end lost 2 bases, the J end lost 6 bases, and 12 bases lay between the germline ends. Germline V lookup: CDR1 SGHNT, CDR2 YYREEE (reference sequence). The CDR3 region is CASSFFGVSEQYF. In DNA form, the CDR3 reads TGTGCCAGCAGCTTTTTCGGGGTTTCCGAGCAGTACTTC.

This clone was counted between two and nine times. The CDR3 coding sequence is TGCGCCAGCAGCCAAGAATGGGGCGGAGGGGCAGATACGCAGTATTTT. As protein: CASSQEWGGGADTQYF. This sequence joins TRBV4-3 and TRBJ2-3; TRBD2 might be the D (6 bases). V shed 0 bases and J shed 4 bases, with 14 bases lying between them. Germline V lookup: CDR1 LGHNA, CDR2 YSLEER. The CDR3 covers 16 residues.

In its sample, this clone was seen a few times. V and J are TRBV5-6 and TRBJ1-1; no firm D call. CDR1 SGHDT and CDR2 YYEEEE come from the germline V gene. V lost 2 bases to trimming and J lost 6 bases, with 11 bases between them. The CDR3 has 13 residues. CDR3 in DNA: TGTGCCAGCAGCTTTTCGGGTCGGGCTGAAGCTTTCTTT. Its protein product is CASSFSGRAEAFF.

The V and J genes are TRBV28 and TRBJ2-2, with TRBD2 as a possible D gene (5 bases). V gave up 6 bases and J gave up 0 bases, with 14 bases separating them. Germline values: CDR1 MDHEN, CDR2 SYDVKM. The CDR3 spans 16 residues. Written as DNA, the CDR3 is TGTGCCAGCAGCGAGGGCGGCCTCACGAACACCGGGGAGCTGTTTTTT. Protein: CASSEGGLTNTGELFF.

V gene TRBV28 combines with J gene TRBJ2-7; tentatively, D is TRBD1 (7 bases). The V end was cut by 8 bases, the J end by 0 bases, with 14 bases between. The germline V gene encodes CDR1 MDHEN and CDR2 SYDVKM. The CDR3 extends over 14 amino acids. The DNA of the CDR3 is TGTGCCAGCCTGGGACAGACTAGCTCCTACGAGCAGTACTTC. Encoded protein: CASLGQTSSYEQYF.

The chain employs TRBV5-1 and TRBJ2-5; possibly TRBD2 for D (6 bases). Germline lookup yields CDR1 SGHRS and CDR2 YFSETQ. This CDR3 region has 15 residues. V was shortened by 0 bases and J by 2 bases, with 11 bases between the two germline ends. The CDR3 coding sequence is TGCGCCAGCAGCTTGGGCCCGGGGGAGCAAGAGACCCAGTACTTC. Translating gives CASSLGPGEQETQYF.

The V and J genes are TRBV10-3 and TRBJ2-7; a weak D match, TRBD2 (6 bases). The V end was cut by 0 bases, the J end by 5 bases, with 14 bases between. CDR1 and CDR2 from the germline V gene are ENHRY and SYGVKD. This CDR3 region has 15 residues. The CDR3 DNA reads TGTGCCATCAGTGAGTCGTGGGGGTCGGGGGACGAGCAGTACTTC. It yields the protein CAISESWGSGDEQYF.

The V call is TRBV11-2, the J call TRBJ2-7, with TRBD2 matching over 7 bases. CDR3 length: 16 amino acids. After removal of 4 bases from V and 4 bases from J, the junction contained 13 bases not matched to a gene. CDR1 and CDR2 from the germline V gene are SGHAT and FQNNGV. The CDR3 DNA reads TGTGCCAGCAGCTCAATAGTCCCCCCAGCGGGATACGAGCAGTACTTC. Protein product: CASSSIVPPAGYEQYF.

The chain has TRBV19 and TRBJ1-3; 7 positions agree with TRBD1. CDR3 length equals 17 residues. V dropped 5 bases and J dropped 0; count of bases not matched to a gene: 10. Germline CDR1 is LNHDA and CDR2 is SQIVND (reference sequence). CDR3 sequence (DNA): TGTGCCAGTAGTTCGCTGCTACAGGGGAGCTCTGGAAACACCATATATTTT. This gives the protein CASSSLLQGSSGNTIYF.

The chain uses TRBV6-6 and TRBJ2-1, with D possibly being TRBD2 (5 bases). The CDR3 is 13 residues long. Trimming stripped 7 bases from V and 3 bases from J, with 10 bases between. CDR1 MNHNY and CDR2 SVGAGI come from the germline V gene (reference sequence). The CDR3 DNA reads as TGTGCCAGCATCCGCGGGCTCTACAATGAGCAGTTCTTC. Translated: CASIRGLYNEQFF.

The chain couples TRBV11-2 to TRBJ2-1; TRBD2 aligns across 7 bases. Germline trimming cut 0 bases from V and 2 bases from J; bases unmatched to any gene: 7. This CDR3 is 17 amino acids long. Germline V CDR1 and CDR2: SGHAT, FQNNGV. The CDR3 here is CASSLEGSGGPYNEQFF. CDR3 DNA sequence: TGTGCCAGCAGCTTAGAAGGGTCGGGAGGCCCCTACAATGAGCAGTTCTTC. The whole variable domain, remainder taken from reference TRBV11-2 and TRBJ2-1, is EAGVAQSPRYKIIEKRQSVAFWCNPISGHATLYWYQQILGQGPKLLIQFQNNGVVDDSQLPKDRFSAERLKGVDSTLKIQPAKLEDSAVYLCASSLEGSGGPYNEQFFGPGTRLTVL.

V gene TRBV28 combines with J gene TRBJ1-2, with a weak D call TRBD1 (6 bases). The ends were cut back, 11 bases at V and 4 bases at J, with 17 bases in the middle. CDR3 length equals 13 residues. Germline CDR1 and CDR2: MDHEN and SYDVKM. The CDR3 DNA reads TGTGCCTCGGGGGGGGGCAGGGTCTATGGCTACACCTTC. This encodes CASGGGRVYGYTF.

J is TRBJ2-7 and V is TRBV19, with D possibly TRBD2 on 6 matching bases. V dropped 4 bases and J dropped 4 bases, with 17 bases sitting between them. The V gene's germline CDR1 is LNHDA and CDR2 SQIVND (reference sequence). The CDR3 contains 15 residues. CDR3 sequence reads: CASSKAGPLGYEQYF. CDR3 coding DNA: TGTGCCAGTAGTAAGGCGGGGCCGTTGGGATACGAGCAGTACTTC.

The CDR3 loop reads CASSLGVAGDLYNEQFF. Here the CDR3 DNA reads TGTGCCAGCAGCTTGGGTGTCGCGGGAGACCTTTACAATGAGCAGTTCTTC. The chain recombines TRBV5-8 with TRBJ2-1; 7 bases map to TRBD2. Germline V CDR1 and CDR2: SGHTS, YDEGEE. The J segment lost 4 bases and the V segment lost 0 bases, leaving 10 bases of the junction unmatched. The CDR3 covers 17 residues.

The chain joins TRBV27 to TRBJ1-5; 8 positions agree with TRBD1. V shed 6 bases and J 1 base; nucleotides not matched to a gene: 5. The CDR3 totals 15 residues. Germline-derived CDR1 and CDR2 are MNHEY and SMNVEV (reference sequence). The CDR3 loop is CASSPDRASNQPQHF. DNA for the CDR3: TGTGCCAGCAGCCCGGACAGGGCCAGCAATCAGCCCCAGCATTTT.

V is TRBV18 and J is TRBJ2-5, with 8 bases that match TRBD2. V was clipped by 1 base and J by 0 bases; unmatched bases: 7. CDR3 length: 17 residues. CDR1 is KGHSH, CDR2 LQKENI, per germline. CDR3 coding DNA: TGTGCCAGCTCACCACAACGCGCTAGCGGGTACCAAGAGACCCAGTACTTC. This translates into CASSPQRASGYQETQYF.

This clone was observed once. This sequence joins TRBV30 and TRBJ2-4; D call uncertain. V lost 2 bases and J 0 bases, leaving 17 bases between the germline ends. This CDR3 spans 17 amino acids. CDR1 is GTSNPN, CDR2 SVGIG, per germline (reference sequence). The CDR3 bases are TGTGCCTGGAGTAAAGACTTCAATTCCCTAGCCAAAAACATTCAGTACTTC. Encoded protein: CAWSKDFNSLAKNIQYF.

In DNA, the CDR3 is TGTGCCAGTACTCCGCGACAGGGGGCCAATGAGCAGTTCTTC. Translating it yields CASTPRQGANEQFF. The V call is TRBV19, the J call TRBJ2-1; 10 bases align to TRBD1. V was pared by 7 bases and J by 6 bases, with 6 bases of the junction left unmatched. Germline V CDR1 and CDR2: LNHDA, SQIVND (reference sequence). The length of the CDR3 is 14 residues.

V is TRBV7-3 and J is TRBJ2-1; 7 bases are shared with TRBD1. The germline V gene has CDR1 SGHTA and CDR2 FQGTGA. The ends lost 4 bases at V and 6 bases at J; junction bases unmatched: 12. The CDR3 length is 16 residues. The CDR3 nucleotides read TGTGCCAGCAGCTCCAGAACAGGGGCGGCTTCCAATGAGCAGTTCTTC. Its protein product is CASSSRTGAASNEQFF.